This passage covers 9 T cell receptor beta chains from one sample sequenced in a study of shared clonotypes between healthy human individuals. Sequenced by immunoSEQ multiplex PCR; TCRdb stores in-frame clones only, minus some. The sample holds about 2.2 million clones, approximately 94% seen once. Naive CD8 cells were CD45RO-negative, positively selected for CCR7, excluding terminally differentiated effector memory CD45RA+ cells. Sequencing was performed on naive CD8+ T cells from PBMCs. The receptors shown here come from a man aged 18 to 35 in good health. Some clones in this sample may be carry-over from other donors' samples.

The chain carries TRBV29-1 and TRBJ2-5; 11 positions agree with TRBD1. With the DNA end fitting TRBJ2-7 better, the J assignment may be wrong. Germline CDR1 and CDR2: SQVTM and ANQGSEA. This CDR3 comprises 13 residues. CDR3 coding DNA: TGCAGCGGCCGGGACAGGGGGAATTACGAGCAGTACTTC. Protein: CSGRDRGNYEQYF.

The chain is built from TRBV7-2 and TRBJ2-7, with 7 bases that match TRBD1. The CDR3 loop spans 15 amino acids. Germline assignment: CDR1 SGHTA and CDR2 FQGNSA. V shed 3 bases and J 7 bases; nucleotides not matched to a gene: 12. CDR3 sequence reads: CASSFGTVPGGEQYF. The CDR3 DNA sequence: TGTGCCAGCAGCTTCGGGACAGTCCCGGGTGGGGAGCAGTACTTC.

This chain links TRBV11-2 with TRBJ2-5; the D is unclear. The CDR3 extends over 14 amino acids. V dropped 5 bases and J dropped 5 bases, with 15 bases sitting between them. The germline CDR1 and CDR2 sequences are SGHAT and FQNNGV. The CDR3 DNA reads TGTGCCAGCAGCCTTATCGGCCTTGGGGAGACCCAGTACTTC. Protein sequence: CASSLIGLGETQYF.

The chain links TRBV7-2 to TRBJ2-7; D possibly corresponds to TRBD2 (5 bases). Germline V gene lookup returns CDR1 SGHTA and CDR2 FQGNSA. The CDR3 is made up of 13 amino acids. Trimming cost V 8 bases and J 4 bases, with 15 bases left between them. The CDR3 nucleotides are TGTGCCAGCTCCAAGGGCCCGGGGTACGAGCAGTACTTC. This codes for CASSKGPGYEQYF.

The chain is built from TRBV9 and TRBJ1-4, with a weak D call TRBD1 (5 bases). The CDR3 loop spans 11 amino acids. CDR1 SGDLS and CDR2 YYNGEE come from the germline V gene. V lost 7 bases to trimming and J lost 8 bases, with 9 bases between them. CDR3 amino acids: CASGGKEKLFF. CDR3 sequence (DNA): TGTGCCAGCGGGGGGAAGGAAAAACTGTTTTTT.

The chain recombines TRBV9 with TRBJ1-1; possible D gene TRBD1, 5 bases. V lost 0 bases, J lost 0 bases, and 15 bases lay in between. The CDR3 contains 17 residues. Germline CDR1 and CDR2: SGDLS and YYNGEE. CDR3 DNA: TGTGCCAGCAGCGTAGGCCACGGACACGCGATGAACACTGAAGCTTTCTTT. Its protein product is CASSVGHGHAMNTEAFF.

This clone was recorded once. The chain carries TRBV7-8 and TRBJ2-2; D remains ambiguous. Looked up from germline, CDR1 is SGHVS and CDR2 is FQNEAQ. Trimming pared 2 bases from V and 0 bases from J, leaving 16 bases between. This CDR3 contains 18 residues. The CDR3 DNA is TGTGCCAGCAGCTTATACGGATTCGCGGACGCGAACACCGGGGAGCTGTTTTTT. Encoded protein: CASSLYGFADANTGELFF.

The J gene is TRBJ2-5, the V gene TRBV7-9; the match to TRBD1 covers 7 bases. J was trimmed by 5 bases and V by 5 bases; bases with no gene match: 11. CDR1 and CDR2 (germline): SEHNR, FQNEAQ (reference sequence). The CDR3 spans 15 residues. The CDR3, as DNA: TGTGCCAGCAGCCCGAAGCGACAGGGATGGGAGACCCAGTACTTC. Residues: CASSPKRQGWETQYF. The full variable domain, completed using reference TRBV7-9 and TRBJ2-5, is DTGVSQNPRHKITKRGQNVTFRCDPISEHNRLYWYRQTLGQGPEFLTYFQNEAQLEKSRLLSDRFSAERPKGSFSTLEIQRTEQGDSAMYLCASSPKRQGWETQYFGPGTRLLVL.

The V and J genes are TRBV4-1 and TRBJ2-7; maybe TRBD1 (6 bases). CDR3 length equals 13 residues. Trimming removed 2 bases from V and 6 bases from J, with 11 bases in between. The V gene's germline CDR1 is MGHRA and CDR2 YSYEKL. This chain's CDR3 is CASSQNRAGEQYF. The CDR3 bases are TGCGCCAGCAGCCAAAACAGGGCGGGCGAGCAGTACTTC.